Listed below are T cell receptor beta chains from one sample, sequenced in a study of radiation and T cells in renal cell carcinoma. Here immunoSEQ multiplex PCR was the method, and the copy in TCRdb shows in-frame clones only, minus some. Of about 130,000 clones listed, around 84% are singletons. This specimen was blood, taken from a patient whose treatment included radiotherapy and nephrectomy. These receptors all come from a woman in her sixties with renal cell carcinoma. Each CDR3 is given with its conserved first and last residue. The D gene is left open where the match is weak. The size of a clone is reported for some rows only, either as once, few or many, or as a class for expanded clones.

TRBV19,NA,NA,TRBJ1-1,CASSPRQDGPNTEAFF,TGTGCCAGTAGTCCCCGACAGGACGGGCCCAACACTGAAGCTTTCTTT
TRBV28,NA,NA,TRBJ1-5,CASSFFRDQPQHF,TGTGCCAGCAGTTTTTTCAGGGATCAGCCCCAGCATTTT
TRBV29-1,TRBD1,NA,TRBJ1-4,CSVGTGTDHNEKLFF,TGCAGCGTAGGAACCGGGACAGACCATAATGAAAAACTGTTTTTT
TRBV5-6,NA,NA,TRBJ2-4,CASSLVSALAKNIQYF,TGTGCCAGCAGCTTGGTATCGGCATTAGCCAAAAACATTCAGTACTTC
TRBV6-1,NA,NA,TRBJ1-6,CASSGTVNNSPLHF,TGTGCCAGCAGTGGGACAGTTAATAATTCACCCCTCCACTTT
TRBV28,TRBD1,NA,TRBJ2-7,CASSQDRVNYEQYF,TGTGCCAGCAGCCAGGACAGGGTAAACTACGAGCAGTACTTC
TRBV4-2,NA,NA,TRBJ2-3,CASSQDTGTADTQYF,TGTGCCAGCAGCCAAGATACCGGGACCGCGGATACGCAGTATTTT
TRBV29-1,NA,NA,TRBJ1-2,CSVRTENLYGYTF,TGCAGCGTCCGGACAGAAAACCTCTATGGCTACACCTTC
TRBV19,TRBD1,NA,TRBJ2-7,CASSLTGGSYEQYF,TGTGCCAGTAGTTTGACAGGGGGTAGCTACGAGCAGTACTTC
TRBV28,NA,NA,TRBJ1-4,CASAIYEKLFF,TGTGCCAGCGCAATTTATGAAAAACTGTTTTTT
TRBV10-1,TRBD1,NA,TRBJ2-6,CASSHSGTGEGGANVLTF,TGCGCCAGCAGTCATTCCGGGACAGGGGAGGGTGGGGCCAACGTCCTGACTTTC
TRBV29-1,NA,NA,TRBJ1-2,CSVEWGPGGGGYTF,TGCAGCGTTGAATGGGGGCCGGGAGGGGGTGGCTACACCTTC
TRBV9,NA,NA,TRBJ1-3,CASSVDPGSGNTIYF,TGTGCCAGCAGCGTAGATCCAGGGTCTGGAAACACCATATATTTT
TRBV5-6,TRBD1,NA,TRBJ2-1,CASSSRDRGYNEQFF,TGTGCCAGCAGCTCCCGGGACAGGGGCTACAATGAGCAGTTCTTC
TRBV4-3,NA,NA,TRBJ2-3,CASSQVRQPNTDTQYF,TGCGCCAGCAGCCAAGTTCGACAGCCAAACACAGATACGCAGTATTTT
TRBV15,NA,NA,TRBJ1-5,CATSRDSSNQPQHF,TGTGCCACCAGCAGGGACAGCAGCAATCAGCCCCAGCATTTT
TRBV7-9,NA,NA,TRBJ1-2,CASSDRYGYTF,TGTGCCAGCAGCGATCGCTATGGCTACACCTTC
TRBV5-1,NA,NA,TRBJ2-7,CASSLQGSHEQYF,TGCGCCAGCAGCTTACAGGGTTCCCACGAGCAGTACTTC
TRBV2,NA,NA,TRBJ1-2,CASSEGGTNYGYTF,TGTGCCAGCAGTGAGGGAGGAACTAACTATGGCTACACCTTC
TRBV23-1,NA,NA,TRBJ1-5,CASSQGDSHNQPQHF,TGCGCCAGCAGTCAAGGAGACAGCCACAATCAGCCCCAGCATTTT
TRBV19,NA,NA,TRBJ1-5,CASSMARGLSNQPQHF,TGTGCCAGTAGTATGGCCCGGGGTCTTAGCAATCAGCCCCAGCATTTT
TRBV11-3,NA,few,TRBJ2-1,CASSPRNRNEQFF,TGTGCCAGCAGCCCCCGGAACCGCAATGAGCAGTTCTTC
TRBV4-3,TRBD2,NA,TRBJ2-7,CASSPEGGRAYEQYF,TGCGCCAGCAGCCCCGAGGGCGGGAGGGCTTACGAGCAGTACTTC
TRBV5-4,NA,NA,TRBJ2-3,CASSTRMPSTDTQYF,TGTGCCAGCAGCACTAGAATGCCTAGCACAGATACGCAGTATTTT
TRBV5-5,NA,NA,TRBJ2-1,CASSLVPGSLYNEQFF,TGTGCCAGCAGCTTGGTCCCAGGGAGTTTGTACAATGAGCAGTTCTTC
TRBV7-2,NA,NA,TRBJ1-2,CASSWEDYGYTF,TGTGCCAGCAGCTGGGAGGACTATGGCTACACCTTC
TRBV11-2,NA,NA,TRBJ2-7,CASSLARNYEQYF,TGTGCCAGCAGCTTAGCGCGGAACTACGAGCAGTACTTC
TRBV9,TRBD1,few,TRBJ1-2,CASSVVGTGAIGYTF,TGTGCCAGCAGCGTAGTTGGGACAGGGGCGATTGGCTACACCTTC
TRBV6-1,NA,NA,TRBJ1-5,CASSGVAGSQPQHF,TGTGCCAGCAGTGGTGTGGCAGGGAGTCAGCCCCAGCATTTT
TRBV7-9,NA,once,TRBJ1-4,CASSLGLRSGGEKLFF,TGTGCCAGCAGCTTGGGACTCCGTAGTGGGGGTGAAAAACTGTTTTTT
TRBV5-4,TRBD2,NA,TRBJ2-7,CASSSSGSSYEQYF,TGTGCCAGCAGCTCGAGCGGGAGCTCCTACGAGCAGTACTTC
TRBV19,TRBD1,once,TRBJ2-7,CASSSTGITYEQYF,TGTGCCAGTAGTTCGACAGGGATTACCTACGAGCAGTACTTC
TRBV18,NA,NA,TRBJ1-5,CASSDGAVNQPQHF,TGTGCCAGCTCGGATGGGGCAGTGAATCAGCCCCAGCATTTT
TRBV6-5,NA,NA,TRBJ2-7,CASSYGIYEQYF,TGTGCCAGCAGTTACGGGATCTACGAGCAGTACTTC
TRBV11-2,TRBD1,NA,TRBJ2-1,CASSPPGQVRNEQFF,TGTGCCAGCAGCCCCCCGGGACAGGTGAGGAATGAGCAGTTCTTC
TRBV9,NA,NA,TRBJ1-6,CASSVSGLSPLHF,TGTGCCAGCAGCGTCTCAGGGCTCTCACCCCTCCACTTT
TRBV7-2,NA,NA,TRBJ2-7,CASSSRISYEQYF,TGTGCCAGCAGTTCTCGGATCTCCTACGAGCAGTACTTC
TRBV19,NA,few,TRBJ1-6,CASSIGHSSPLHF,TGTGCCAGTAGTATAGGCCACTCTTCACCCCTCCACTTT
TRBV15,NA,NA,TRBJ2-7,CATSRGGFSYEQYF,TGTGCCACCAGCAGAGGAGGGTTCTCCTACGAGCAGTACTTC
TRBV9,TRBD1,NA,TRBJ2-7,CASSVGGTGFDEQYF,TGTGCCAGCAGCGTAGGAGGGACAGGGTTCGACGAGCAGTACTTC
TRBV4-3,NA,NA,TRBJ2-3,CASSQDAGFGTDTQYF,TGCGCCAGCAGCCAAGACGCGGGGTTTGGCACAGATACGCAGTATTTT
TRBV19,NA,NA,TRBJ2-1,CASSPGHHNEQFF,TGTGCCAGTAGTCCGGGACACCACAATGAGCAGTTCTTC
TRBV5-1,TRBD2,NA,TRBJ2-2,CASSLASGGHGELFF,TGCGCCAGCAGCTTGGCTAGCGGGGGGCACGGGGAGCTGTTTTTT
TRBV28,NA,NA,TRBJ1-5,CASSSPGGPQHF,TGTGCCAGCAGTTCTCCGGGGGGGCCCCAGCATTTT
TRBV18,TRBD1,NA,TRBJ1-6,CASTTGGASPLHF,TGTGCCAGCACCACAGGGGGTGCTTCACCCCTCCACTTT
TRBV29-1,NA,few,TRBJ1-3,CSVRDGNTIYF,TGCAGCGTTAGGGATGGAAACACCATATATTTT
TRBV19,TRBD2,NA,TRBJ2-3,CASSIQAGGVTDTQYF,TGTGCCAGTAGTATACAGGCGGGAGGGGTGACAGATACGCAGTATTTT
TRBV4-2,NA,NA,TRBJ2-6,CASSSDSGANVLTF,TGTGCCAGCAGCTCAGACAGTGGGGCCAACGTCCTGACTTTC
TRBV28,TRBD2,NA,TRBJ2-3,CASSFSGSTDTQYF,TGTGCCAGCAGTTTTAGCGGGAGCACAGATACGCAGTATTTT
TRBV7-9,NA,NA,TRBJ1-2,CASSPTGVYGYTF,TGTGCCAGCAGCCCGACTGGGGTCTATGGCTACACCTTC
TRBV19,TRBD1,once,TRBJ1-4,CASSPTGDRGPQRKLFF,TGTGCCAGTAGTCCTACTGGGGACAGGGGCCCGCAAAGGAAACTGTTTTTT
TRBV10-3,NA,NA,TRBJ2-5,CAIRGDTQVEETQYF,TGTGCCATCAGAGGGGACACCCAGGTCGAGGAGACCCAGTACTTC
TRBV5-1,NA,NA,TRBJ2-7,CASSLVGNTYEQYF,TGCGCCAGCAGCTTGGTAGGGAACACCTACGAGCAGTACTTC
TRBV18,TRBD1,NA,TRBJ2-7,CASSPPSRDRVEQYF,TGTGCCAGCTCACCACCGTCGCGGGACAGGGTCGAGCAGTACTTC
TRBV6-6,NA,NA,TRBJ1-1,CASSYSAGRGPEAFF,TGTGCCAGCAGTTACTCGGCAGGGCGAGGGCCTGAAGCTTTCTTT